This T cell receptor beta chain was sequenced in a study of T cell responses to AZD1222 COVID-19 vaccine. Study findings and constraints: The study found vaccine-associated CD4 TCRs spanning spike, dominant at 160-218 and 743-854. Clonal diversity was possibly underestimated, and white British individuals and females predominated among donors. Sampling that yielded the repertoires occurred only after the peak T cell response.

The table came from immunoSEQ multiplex PCR; TCRdb's copy has only in-frame clones and leaves some out. The data contain fewer than 100,000 clones, around nine tenths of them seen just once; the ten biggest clones take up 15% to 20%. The CDR3 sequence is 15 residues long. Germline V gene data show CDR1 as KGHSH and CDR2 as LQKENI. The V gene lost 3 bases and the J gene lost 5 bases, with 13 bases spanning the gap. Note on this clone: Its specificity is not known.

The source material was peripheral blood, sampled on day 0 of AZD1222 vaccination. The chain links TRBV18 to TRBJ1-4; D call uncertain. This clonotype was sampled from an adult in good health. The CDR3 DNA is TGTGCCAGCTCACCGGAGAGGGATGGGAATGAAAAACTGTTTTTT. This codes for CASSPERDGNEKLFF.